This TCR beta chain came from a study of CD4 T cells in relation to SARS-CoV-2 and coronaviruses. For the study at large: Convalescent patients had median age roughly 37 years, range about 20 to 75. The HLA restriction of the shared crossreactive spike epitopes was mapped.

Only one count was recorded for this clone. Its antigen is still unknown. Method: immunoSEQ multiplex PCR; TCRdb's copy keeps in-frame clones and lacks some. The sample records some 40,000 clones, 82% being singletons. This CDR3 is 12 amino acids long. Per germline, CDR1 SGHRS and CDR2 YFSETQ. V lost 6 bases, J lost 0 bases, and 5 bases lay in between. This chain connects TRBV5-1 to TRBJ2-3; D uncertain. The clonotype originates from an adult with COVID-19. The sample was naive CD4+ T cells from PBMCs, cultured in vitro. Indicated subset: naive CD4+ T cells isolated by negative enrichment. CDR3 residues: CASKASTDTQYF. The CDR3 nucleotides read TGCGCCAGCAAGGCTAGCACAGATACGCAGTATTTT.